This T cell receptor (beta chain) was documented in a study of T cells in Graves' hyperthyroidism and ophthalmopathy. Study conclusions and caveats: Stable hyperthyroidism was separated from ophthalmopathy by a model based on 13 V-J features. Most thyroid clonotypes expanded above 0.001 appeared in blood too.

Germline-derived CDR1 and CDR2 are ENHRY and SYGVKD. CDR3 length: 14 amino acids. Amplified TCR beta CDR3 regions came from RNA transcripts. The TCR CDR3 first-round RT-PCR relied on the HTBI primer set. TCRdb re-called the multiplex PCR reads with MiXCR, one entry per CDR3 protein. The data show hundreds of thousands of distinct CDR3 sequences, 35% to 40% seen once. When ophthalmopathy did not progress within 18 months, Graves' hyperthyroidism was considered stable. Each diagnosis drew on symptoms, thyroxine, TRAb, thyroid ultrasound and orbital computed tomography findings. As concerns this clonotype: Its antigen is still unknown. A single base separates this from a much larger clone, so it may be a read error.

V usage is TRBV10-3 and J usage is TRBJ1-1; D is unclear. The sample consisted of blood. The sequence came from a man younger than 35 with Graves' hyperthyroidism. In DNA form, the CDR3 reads TGTGCCATCAGTGACACAGAGCTGAACACTAAAGCTTTCTTT. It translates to CAISDTELNTKAFF.